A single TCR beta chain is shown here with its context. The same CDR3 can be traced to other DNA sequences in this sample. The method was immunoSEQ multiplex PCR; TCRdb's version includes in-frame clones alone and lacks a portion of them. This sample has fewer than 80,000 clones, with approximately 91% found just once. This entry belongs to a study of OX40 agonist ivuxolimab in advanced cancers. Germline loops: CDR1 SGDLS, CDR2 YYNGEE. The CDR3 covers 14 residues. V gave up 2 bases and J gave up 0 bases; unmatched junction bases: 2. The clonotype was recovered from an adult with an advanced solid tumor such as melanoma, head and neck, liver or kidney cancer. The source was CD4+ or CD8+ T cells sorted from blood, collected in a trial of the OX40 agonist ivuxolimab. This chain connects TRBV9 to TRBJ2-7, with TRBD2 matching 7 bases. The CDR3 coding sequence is TGTGCCAGCAGCGTGGCTAGCGGCTCCTACGAGCAGTACTTC. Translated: CASSVASGSYEQYF.